This T cell receptor beta chain was recovered during a study of regulatory T cells in long-lasting Graves disease. General study results and limits: Only a small sample size was used, which may have cut accuracy. It was in persistent disease that TRBV28, TRBJ1-2 and TRBJ2-5 were favored.

The CDR3 consists of 15 residues. The V segment lost 6 bases and the J segment 1 base; nucleotides outside the gene matches: 8. HTBI primers from iRepertoire and Arm-PCR of CDR3 regions yielded the TCR beta libraries. MiXCR was run by TCRdb on the multiplex PCR reads, yielding one entry per CDR3 protein. Of over 650,000 distinct CDR3 sequences in the sample, about 32% were seen once. Specified time point: persistent/refractory GD, antithyroid drugs over 5 years with positive TRAb. The TCR library was prepared using RNA isolated from PBMCs. This clonotype was found a few times. Antigen specificity is unknown.

The source material was peripheral blood mononuclear cells (PBMCs), sampled when the disease was refractory, from a patient treated with antithyroid drugs. The chain links TRBV12-3 or TRBV12-4 to TRBJ1-1; TRBD1 matches at 7 bases. This sequence originates from a female donor with Graves disease. The CDR3 region is CASRPADRRNTEAFF. CDR3 DNA sequence: TGTGCCAGCAGGCCGGCGGACAGGCGGAACACTGAAGCTTTCTTT.